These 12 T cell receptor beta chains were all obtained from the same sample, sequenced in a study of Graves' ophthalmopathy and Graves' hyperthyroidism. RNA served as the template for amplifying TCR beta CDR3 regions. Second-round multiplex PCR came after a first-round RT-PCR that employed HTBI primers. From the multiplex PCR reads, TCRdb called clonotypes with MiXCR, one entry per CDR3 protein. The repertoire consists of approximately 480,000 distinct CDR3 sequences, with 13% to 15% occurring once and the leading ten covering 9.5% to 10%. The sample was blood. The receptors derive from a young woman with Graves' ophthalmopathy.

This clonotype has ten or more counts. CDR3 bases: TGTGCCAGCAGACCAGACAGGGCGGGCAATCAGCCCCAGCATTTT. Its protein is CASRPDRAGNQPQHF. V usage is TRBV2 and J usage is TRBJ1-5; 7 positions match TRBD1. Germline V lookup: CDR1 SNHLY, CDR2 FYNNEI. This CDR3 has 15 residues. The trim removed 6 bases at V and 2 bases at J, leaving 7 bases unmatched.

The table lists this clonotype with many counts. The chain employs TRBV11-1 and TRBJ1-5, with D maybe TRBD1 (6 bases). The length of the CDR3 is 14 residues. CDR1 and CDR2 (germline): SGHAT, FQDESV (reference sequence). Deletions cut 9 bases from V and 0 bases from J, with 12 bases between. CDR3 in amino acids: CARRTAYSNQPQHF. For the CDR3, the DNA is TGTGCCAGACGGACAGCATATAGCAATCAGCCCCAGCATTTT.

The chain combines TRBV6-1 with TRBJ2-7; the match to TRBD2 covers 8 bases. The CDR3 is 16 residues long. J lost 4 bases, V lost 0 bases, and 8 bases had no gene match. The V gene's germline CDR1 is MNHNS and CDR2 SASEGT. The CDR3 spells CASSEASGTYNYEQYF. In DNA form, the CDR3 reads TGTGCCAGCAGTGAAGCTAGCGGGACATACAATTACGAGCAGTACTTC.

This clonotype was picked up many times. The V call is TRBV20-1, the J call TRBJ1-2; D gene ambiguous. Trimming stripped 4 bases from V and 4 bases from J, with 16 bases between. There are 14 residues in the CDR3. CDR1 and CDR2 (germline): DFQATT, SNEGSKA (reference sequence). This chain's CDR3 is CSAMDRSDVYGYTF. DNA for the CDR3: TGCAGTGCTATGGACCGAAGTGACGTCTATGGCTACACCTTC.

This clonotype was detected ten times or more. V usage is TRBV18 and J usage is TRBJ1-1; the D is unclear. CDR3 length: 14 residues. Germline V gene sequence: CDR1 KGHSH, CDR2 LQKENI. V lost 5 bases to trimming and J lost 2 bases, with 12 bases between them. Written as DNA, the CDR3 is TGTGCCAGCTCATTCCGGGAGTTTAACACTGAAGCTTTCTTT. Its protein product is CASSFREFNTEAFF. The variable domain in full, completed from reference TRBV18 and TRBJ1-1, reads NAGVMQNPRHLVRRRGQEARLRCSPMKGHSHVYWYRQLPEEGLKFMVYLQKENIIDESGMPKERFSAEFPKEGPSILRIQQVVRGDSAAYFCASSFREFNTEAFFGQGTRLTVV.

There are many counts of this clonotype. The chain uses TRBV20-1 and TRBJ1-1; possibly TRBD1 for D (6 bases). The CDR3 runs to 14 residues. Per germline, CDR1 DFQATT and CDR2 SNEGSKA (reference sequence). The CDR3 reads CSVSRGGGGTEAFF. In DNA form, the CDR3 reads TGCAGCGTCTCAAGGGGGGGTGGGGGGACTGAAGCTTTCTTT.

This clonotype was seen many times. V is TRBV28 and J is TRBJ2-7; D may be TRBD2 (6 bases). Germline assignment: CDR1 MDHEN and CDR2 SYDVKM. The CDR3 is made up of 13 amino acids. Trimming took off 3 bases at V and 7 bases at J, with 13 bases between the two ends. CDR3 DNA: TGTGCCAGCAGTTTCCTCCGGGCGGGAGAGCAGTACTTC. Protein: CASSFLRAGEQYF.

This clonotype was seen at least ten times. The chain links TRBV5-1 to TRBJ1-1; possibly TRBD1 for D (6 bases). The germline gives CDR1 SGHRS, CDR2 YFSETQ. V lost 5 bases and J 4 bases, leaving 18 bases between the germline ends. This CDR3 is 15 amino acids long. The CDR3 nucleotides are TGCGCCAGCAGAGCAGGGGCCTCCTGGGGCACTGAAGCTTTCTTT. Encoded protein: CASRAGASWGTEAFF. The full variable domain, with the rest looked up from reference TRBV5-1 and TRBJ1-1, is KAGVTQTPRYLIKTRGQQVTLSCSPISGHRSVSWYQQTPGQGLQFLFEYFSETQRNKGNFPGRFSGRQFSNSRSEMNVSTLELGDSALYLCASRAGASWGTEAFFGQGTRLTVV.

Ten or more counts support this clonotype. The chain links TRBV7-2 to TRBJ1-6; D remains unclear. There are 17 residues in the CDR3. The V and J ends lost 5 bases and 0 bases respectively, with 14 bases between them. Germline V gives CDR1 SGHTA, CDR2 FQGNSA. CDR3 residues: CASSPFGLSSYNSPLHF. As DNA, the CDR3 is TGTGCCAGCAGCCCGTTCGGGCTAAGCTCCTATAATTCACCCCTCCACTTT. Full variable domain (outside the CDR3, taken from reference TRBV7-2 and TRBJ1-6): GAGVSQSPSNKVTEKGKDVELRCDPISGHTALYWYRQSLGQGLEFLIYFQGNSAPDKSGLPSDRFSAERTGGSVSTLTIQRTQQEDSAVYLCASSPFGLSSYNSPLHFGNGTRLTVT.

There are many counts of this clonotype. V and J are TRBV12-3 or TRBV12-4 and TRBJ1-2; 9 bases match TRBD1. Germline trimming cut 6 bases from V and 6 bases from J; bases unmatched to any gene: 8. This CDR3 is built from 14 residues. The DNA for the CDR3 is TGTGCCAGCAGCCCTGGGGACAGGGCCCATGGCTACACCTTC. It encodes CASSPGDRAHGYTF.

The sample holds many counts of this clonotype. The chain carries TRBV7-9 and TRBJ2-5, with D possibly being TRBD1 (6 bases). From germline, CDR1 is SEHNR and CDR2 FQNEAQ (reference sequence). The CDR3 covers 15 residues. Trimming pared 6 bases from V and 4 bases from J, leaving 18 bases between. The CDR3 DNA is TGTGCCAGCAGGTCAAGGACAGCTCCTGGAGAGACCCAGTACTTC. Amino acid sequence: CASRSRTAPGETQYF.

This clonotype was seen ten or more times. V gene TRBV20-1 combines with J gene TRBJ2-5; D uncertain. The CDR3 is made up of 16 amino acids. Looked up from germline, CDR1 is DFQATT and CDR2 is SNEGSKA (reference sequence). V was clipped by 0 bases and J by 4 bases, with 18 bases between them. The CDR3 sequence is CSARDRRPEMGETQYF. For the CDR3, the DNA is TGCAGTGCTAGAGATCGCCGCCCGGAAATGGGAGAGACCCAGTACTTC.